Listed here is a single TCR beta chain. Its target is unknown. This sample was included in a study of T cell repertoires in aging, cancer and after chemotherapy. General observations from the study: Age-matched healthy donors had significantly more diverse, less clonal blood TCR repertoires than untreated cancer patients.

Amplification of TCR beta used genomic DNA extracted from peripheral blood. A mixed TRB-A/B primer pool amplified rearranged TRB by multiplex touch-down PCR. In TCRdb, the multiplex PCR reads were re-called with MiXCR into one record per CDR3 protein. The repertoire holds 1,200 to 1,500 distinct CDR3 sequences, with almost 50% as singletons. The V gene lost 4 bases and the J gene lost 6 bases, with 11 bases spanning the gap. This CDR3 comprises 13 residues. The clonotype originates from a human donor with a blood cancer. This sequence joins TRBV12-3 or TRBV12-4 and TRBJ2-3; no clear D gene. Material for sequencing was blood. This CDR3 reads CASSSWLKDTQYF. The CDR3 DNA follows: TGTGCCAGCAGTTCCTGGCTAAAGGATACGCAGTATTTT.